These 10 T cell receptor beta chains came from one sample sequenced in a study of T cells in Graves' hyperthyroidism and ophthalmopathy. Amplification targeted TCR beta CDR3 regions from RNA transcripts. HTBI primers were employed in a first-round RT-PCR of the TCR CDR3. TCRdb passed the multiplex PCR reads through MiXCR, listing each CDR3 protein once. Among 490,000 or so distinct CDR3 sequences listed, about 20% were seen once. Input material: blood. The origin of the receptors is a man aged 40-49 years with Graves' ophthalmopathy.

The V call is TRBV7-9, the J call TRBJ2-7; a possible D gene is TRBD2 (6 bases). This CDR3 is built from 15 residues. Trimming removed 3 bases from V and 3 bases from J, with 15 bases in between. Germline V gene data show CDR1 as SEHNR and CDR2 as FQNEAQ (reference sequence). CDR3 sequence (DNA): TGTGCCAGCAGCTTCCCCGGGACTCGGGACTACGAGCAGTACTTC. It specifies CASSFPGTRDYEQYF.

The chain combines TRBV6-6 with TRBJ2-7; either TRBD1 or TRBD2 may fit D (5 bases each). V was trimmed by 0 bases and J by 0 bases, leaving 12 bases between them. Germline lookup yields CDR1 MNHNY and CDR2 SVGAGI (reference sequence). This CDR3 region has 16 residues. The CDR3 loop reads CASSYSRGRVSYEQYF. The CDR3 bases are TGTGCCAGCAGTTACTCGAGGGGCAGGGTCTCCTACGAGCAGTACTTC.

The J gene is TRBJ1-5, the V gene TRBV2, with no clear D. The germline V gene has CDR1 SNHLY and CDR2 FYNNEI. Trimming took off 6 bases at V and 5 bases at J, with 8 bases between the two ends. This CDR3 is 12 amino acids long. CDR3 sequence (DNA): TGTGCCAGCAGAGCCGGGGATCAGCCCCAGCATTTT. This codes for CASRAGDQPQHF.

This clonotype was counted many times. The DNA of the CDR3 is TGTGCCAGCAGCACCGGTGGTGGGGCCCTTGAGCAGTTCTTC. Translating it yields CASSTGGGALEQFF. The gene calls are TRBV27 and TRBJ2-1; a weak D match, TRBD1 (5 bases). Germline V gene sequence: CDR1 MNHEY, CDR2 SMNVEV (reference sequence). V lost 6 bases and J 9 bases, leaving 18 bases between the germline ends. This CDR3 region has 14 residues.

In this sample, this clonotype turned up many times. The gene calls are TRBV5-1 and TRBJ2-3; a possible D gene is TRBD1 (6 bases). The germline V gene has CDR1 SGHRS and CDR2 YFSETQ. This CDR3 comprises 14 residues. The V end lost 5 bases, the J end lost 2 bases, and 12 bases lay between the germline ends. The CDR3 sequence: CASSFNRVTDTQYF. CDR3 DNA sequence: TGCGCCAGCAGTTTTAACAGGGTCACAGATACGCAGTATTTT.

The CDR3 coding sequence is TGCAGTGCTAGAACGTCAGAGACCCAGTACTTC. Translating gives CSARTSETQYF. The chain joins TRBV20-1 to TRBJ2-5, with D unclear. Trimming took off 2 bases at V and 4 bases at J, with 5 bases between the two ends. Germline CDR1 is DFQATT and CDR2 is SNEGSKA (reference sequence). This CDR3 has 11 residues.

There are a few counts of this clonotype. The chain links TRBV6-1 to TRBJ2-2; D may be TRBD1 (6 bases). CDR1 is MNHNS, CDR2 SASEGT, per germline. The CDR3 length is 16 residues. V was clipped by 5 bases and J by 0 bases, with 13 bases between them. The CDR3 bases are TGTGCCAGCAGTTCGGAGAAGGGGGCGAACACCGGGGAGCTGTTTTTT. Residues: CASSSEKGANTGELFF.

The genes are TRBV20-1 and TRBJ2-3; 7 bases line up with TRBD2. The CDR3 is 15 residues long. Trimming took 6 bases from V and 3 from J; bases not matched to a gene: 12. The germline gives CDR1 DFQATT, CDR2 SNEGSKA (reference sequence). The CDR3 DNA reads TGCAGTGCCCCTTCCGCGGGAGAATCTACAGATACGCAGTATTTT. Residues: CSAPSAGESTDTQYF.

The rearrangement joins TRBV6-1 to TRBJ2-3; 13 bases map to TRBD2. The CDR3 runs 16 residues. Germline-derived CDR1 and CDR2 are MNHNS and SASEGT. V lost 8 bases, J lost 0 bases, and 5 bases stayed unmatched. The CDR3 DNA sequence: TGTGCCAGCCGGGGACTAGCGGGGAAAAGCACAGATACGCAGTATTTT. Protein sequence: CASRGLAGKSTDTQYF.

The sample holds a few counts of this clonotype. CDR3 protein: CASVRDGMNTEAFF. The CDR3 DNA reads TGTGCTAGTGTGAGGGACGGGATGAACACTGAAGCTTTCTTT. J is TRBJ1-1 and V is TRBV12-5, with D tentatively TRBD1 (5 bases). V was pared by 7 bases and J by 0 bases, with 12 bases between. This CDR3 spans 14 amino acids. Per the germline V gene, CDR1 is LGHNT and CDR2 is FRNRAP.